Listed below are T cell receptor beta chains from one sample, sequenced in a study of tumor-infiltrating lymphocytes in primary liver carcinoma. TCRdb reprocessed the multiplex PCR reads via MiXCR and lists one record per CDR3 protein. Counted here are more than 20,000 distinct CDR3 sequences, more than 75% occurring once; the ten biggest clones make up less than 40%. The sample was liver tumor tissue from sampling region 2. The origin of the receptors is a woman aged 25-40 years with primary liver carcinoma and hepatitis B virus infection. Both conserved end residues are part of each CDR3. Each record gives: D gene, J gene, V gene, clone size, CDR3 protein, CDR3 DNA. D genes are given only for firm matches. Some rows mark clone size as missing; the rest say once, few, many or name a class of expanded clone.

TRBD1 TRBJ2-4 TRBV11-1 - CASSMAGTGYGTQYF TGTGCCAGCAGCATGGCCGGGACAGGTTATGGCACTCAGTACTTC
- TRBJ1-2 TRBV6-6 - CASSLDSAYGYTF TGTGCCAGCAGTCTCGACTCTGCCTATGGTTACACCTTC
TRBD1 TRBJ2-5 TRBV12-3/TRBV12-4 - CASSTYPGGEETQYF TGTGCCAGTAGCACCTACCCAGGGGGCGAGGAGACCCAGTACTTC
- TRBJ1-5 TRBV7-9 - CAKSPWENNQPQHF TGTGCCAAGAGCCCCTGGGAGAACAATCAGCCCCAGCATTTT
- TRBJ1-2 TRBV5-6 - CASSFRENDGYAF TGTGCCAGCAGCTTTCGCGAGAACGATGGCTACGCCTTC
- TRBJ2-1 TRBV28 - CASSSYNEQLF TGTGCCAGCAGTTCCTACAATGAGCAGCTCTTT
- TRBJ2-1 TRBV11-2 - CAIRSRDSAHQETQFF TGTGCCATCAGATCCCGGGACTCGGCACACCAAGAGACCCAGTTCTTC
- TRBJ2-3 TRBV11-2 - CASSSVARSTDAQYF TGTGCCAGCAGCTCAGTAGCGAGAAGCACAGATGCTCAGTATTTT
- TRBJ1-2 TRBV6-5 - CVSSYREPGQGYGYTF TGTGTCAGCAGTTACCGAGAACCTGGTCAGGGTTATGGCTACACCTTC
- TRBJ2-4 TRBV11-1 - CPSSLAGAGYGIQYF TGTCCCAGCAGCTTAGCCGGGGCGGGTTATGGCATTCAGTACTTC
- TRBJ1-4 TRBV6-6 - CAGSSSGTANEKVPF TGTGCCGGCAGTTCCTCCGGGACGGCGAACGAAAAAGTGCCTTTT
- TRBJ1-2 TRBV5-4 once CASSPFHDYDYSF TGTGCCAGCAGTCCATTCCACGACTATGACTACAGCTTC
- TRBJ1-2 TRBV11-2 - CSSSLREANYGYTF TGTAGCAGCAGCTTAAGGGAAGCTAACTATGGTTACACCTTC
- TRBJ2-7 TRBV11-2 - CPSSLSVSPEQYF TGTCCCAGCAGCCTGAGCGTTTCCCCCGAGCAGTACTTC
TRBD1 TRBJ2-2 TRBV6-5 - CASSLRTGFTWELFF TGTGCCAGCAGTCTGCGGACAGGGTTCACCTGGGAGCTGTTCTTT
- TRBJ1-2 TRBV7-8 - CASRSGIGVYGHTF TGTGCCAGCAGGTCCGGGATAGGGGTCTATGGCCACACCTTC
TRBD1 TRBJ2-7 TRBV4-3 - CSSSLDRWTGREQYF TGCTCCAGCAGCCTAGATCGATGGACAGGACGGGAGCAGTACTTC
TRBD2 TRBJ2-7 TRBV7-2 many CASSLSSGIYEQYF TGTGCCAGCAGCTTATCTAGCGGGATTTACGAGCAGTACTTC
- TRBJ2-6 TRBV4-3 - CASSQESSEVGSGANILTF TGCGCCAGCAGCCAAGAGAGTAGCGAAGTAGGCTCTGGGGCCAACATCCTGACTTTC
TRBD2 TRBJ2-1 TRBV11-3 - CVRSFLADISYNELFF TGTGTCAGGAGCTTCCTAGCGGATATATCCTACAATGAGCTGTTCTTC
TRBD2 TRBJ2-1 TRBV11-2 - CASSTSLAGRYDEQFF TGTGCCAGCAGTACCTCTCTAGCGGGAAGATACGATGAGCAGTTCTTC
- TRBJ1-2 TRBV11-2 - CVSSPRARDWSYGYTF TGTGTCAGCAGCCCACGAGCCAGGGATTGGAGCTATGGCTACACCTTC
- TRBJ2-2 TRBV14 - CASSPERQSKTGELFF TGTGCCAGCAGCCCAGAAAGACAGTCGAAGACCGGGGAGCTGTTTTTT
- TRBJ2-1 TRBV10-3 - CAISPRATLDEQFF TGTGCCATCAGTCCCAGGGCGACCCTGGATGAGCAGTTCTTT
- TRBJ2-7 TRBV11-1 - CTSNLATASYEQYF TGTACCAGCAACTTAGCGACGGCCTCCTACGAACAGTACTTC
- TRBJ2-5 TRBV28 medium-sized CASSSQGQETQYF TGTGCCAGCAGCTCCCAGGGGCAAGAGACCCAGTACTTC
TRBD2 TRBJ2-3 TRBV7-9 few CASGLYGTTSTDTQYF TGTGCTAGCGGCTTGTACGGGACTACTAGCACAGATACGCAGTATTTT
- TRBJ1-2 TRBV30 - CGWSVLGQRYGYTF TGTGGCTGGAGTGTACTCGGACAACGCTATGGCTACACCTTC
TRBD2 TRBJ2-3 TRBV12-3/TRBV12-4 - CASSLARGVVTDTQYF TGTGCCAGCAGCCTTGCGCGGGGGGTCGTAACAGATACGCAGTATTTT
TRBD1 TRBJ2-1 TRBV11-2 many CASSSEGASYNEQFF TGTGCCAGCAGCTCCGAGGGGGCCTCCTACAATGAGCAGTTCTTC
- TRBJ2-2 TRBV12-3/TRBV12-4 - CARRGWETNTRELFF TGTGCCCGCCGGGGGTGGGAGACGAACACCAGGGAGCTGTTTTTT
- TRBJ2-1 TRBV6-2/TRBV6-3 medium-sized CASSMEGRTFRLF TGTGCCAGCAGTATGGAGGGCAGAACCTTTAGGCTCTTC
- TRBJ2-5 TRBV10-3 once CAIRESATREETQYF TGTGCCATCAGGGAGTCGGCTACCAGAGAAGAGACCCAGTATTTC
TRBD1 TRBJ2-3 TRBV11-2 - CASSRIGGLSTNTQYF TGTGCCAGCAGTCGCATAGGGGGCCTAAGCACAAATACGCAGTATTTT
- TRBJ2-3 TRBV5-4 - CASCVYGHPPPTDTQYF TGTGCCAGCTGCGTATACGGACATCCTCCACCCACAGATACGCAGTATTTT
- TRBJ2-1 TRBV4-3 - CASSQNVAVVRDEQFF TGTGCCAGCAGCCAAAACGTAGCGGTAGTCAGAGATGAACAGTTCTTC
TRBD2 TRBJ2-1 TRBV12-3/TRBV12-4 - CASSPSWTSRLEQFF TGTGCCAGCAGCCCGTCCTGGACTAGCAGACTTGAGCAGTTCTTC
TRBD1 TRBJ2-5 TRBV6-5 - CASSTGRGLGQYF TGTGCCAGCAGTACCGGCAGGGGGCTGGGCCAGTACTTC
TRBD2 TRBJ2-7 TRBV28 medium-sized CASSFLGLAGAGEQYF TGTGCCAGCAGTTTTTTGGGACTAGCGGGAGCTGGCGAGCAGTACTTC
- TRBJ2-1 TRBV11-3 - CACSFGACSNNEQFF TGTGCCTGCAGCTTCGGGGCCTGCTCCAACAATGAGCAGTTCTTC
TRBD1 TRBJ2-5 TRBV12-3/TRBV12-4 - CASSFPTGGTEETQYF TGTGCCAGCAGTTTTCCTACAGGGGGAACAGAAGAGACCCAGTACTTC
- TRBJ1-3 TRBV6-1 - CAGSGAVSENTINF TGTGCCGGCAGTGGGGCTGTCTCTGAAAACACCATAAATTTT
- TRBJ2-2 TRBV5-6 - CPSSMAPRVTGELSF TGTCCCAGCAGCATGGCACCCAGAGTCACCGGGGAGCTGTCTTTT
TRBD2 TRBJ2-1 TRBV28 - CTSGGASGDNEQFF TGTACCAGCGGGGGGGCTAGCGGCGACAATGAGCAGTTCTTC
- TRBJ2-7 TRBV6-5 - CACSYKDSSFYEQCF TGTGCCTGCAGTTACAAGGACAGCAGCTTCTACGAGCAGTGCTTC
- TRBJ2-5 TRBV10-3 - CAISESAIRQETQYF TGTGCCATTAGTGAGTCGGCTATCAGACAGGAGACCCAGTACTTC
- TRBJ2-7 TRBV28 - CASSSRDFGTHEQYF TGTGCCAGCAGTTCACGGGACTTCGGTACCCACGAGCAGTACTTC
TRBD1 TRBJ2-2 TRBV19 - CASSIGTGGNTGELLF TGTGCCAGTAGTATTGGGACAGGGGGGAACACCGGGGAGCTGCTTTTT
TRBD1 TRBJ1-1 TRBV11-2 - CARRYTGGRAEALF TGTGCCCGCAGATATACAGGGGGGAGGGCTGAGGCTCTCTTT
TRBD1 TRBJ2-1 TRBV6-1 - CAGSGQDGSYNGQLF TGTGCCGGCAGTGGACAGGACGGGTCCTACAATGGGCAGTTATTC
- TRBJ1-2 TRBV7-8 - CASSSGAGIYGYTF TGTGCCAGCAGTTCCGGGGCAGGGATCTATGGTTACACCTTC
TRBD2 TRBJ2-2 TRBV7-8 - CASSLLEAGAVGELFF TGTGCCAGCAGCTTATTAGAAGCGGGAGCAGTCGGGGAGCTGTTTTTT
- TRBJ2-7 TRBV2 many CASGTRVTMSTYEQYF TGTGCCAGCGGAACCCGAGTGACTATGTCCACCTACGAGCAGTACTTC
TRBD1 TRBJ2-6 TRBV6-5 - CASRLQGFGASVPTF TGTGCCAGCAGACTACAGGGGTTTGGGGCCAGCGTCCCGACTTTC
- TRBJ1-2 TRBV11-2 many CASGPRGGDWSYGRTF TGTGCCAGCGGCCCACGAGGCGGGGATTGGAGCTACGGCCGCACCTTC